This T cell receptor beta chain came from a study of blood T cell repertoires in COVID-19. Looking at the study overall: Donors in the United States, Italy and Spain gave samples during acute or convalescent COVID-19.

Germline V CDR1 and CDR2: LNHDA, SQIVND (reference sequence). This CDR3 contains 16 residues. V lost 8 bases and J 0 bases, leaving 16 bases between the germline ends. Authors' methods: Using reference gene primer amplification, nucleated cell counts were estimated. Measured with immunoSEQ multiplex PCR; TCRdb has only the in-frame clones, and not every one. That table furnishes V, J and clone size, whereas the DNA furnished D and trimming. Of a few hundred thousand clones listed, 84% were seen once; the top ten hold around 9.2%. The chain uses TRBV19 and TRBJ2-2; TRBD2 is a possible D gene (5 bases). This TCR derives from a human donor in a cohort sampled during active COVID-19. Sequenced material: peripheral blood. DNA of the CDR3: TGTGCCAGTGGCCCGGTCGTGAGGGCGAACACCGGGGAGCTGTTTTTT. This sequence encodes CASGPVVRANTGELFF.